This TCR beta chain was documented in a study of beta chain features in type 1 diabetes (dated by TCRdb to the late 2010s). For the wider study: Mean age, gender distribution, total cell number and subset yield were not different between patients and healthy donors. Across all samples, 90 million to 130 million sorted cells were examined, and cell number per subset correlated strongly with RNA yield. The study compared TCRB repertoires of sorted circulating CD4+ T cell subsets between recently diagnosed type 1 diabetes patients and matched healthy donors. Naive and central memory subsets were obtained from all 28 donors, but regulatory and stem cell-like memory subsets were isolated from only 8 patients and roughly eight healthy donors.

All of the isolated RNA was reverse transcribed with the High Capacity cDNA Reverse Transcription Kit, so expressed TCRB transcripts were sequenced. Deep immunoSEQ sequencing was performed on naive, central memory and regulatory T cell samples, with an average of roughly 3.6 million total reads per sample. After sorted cells were lysed in RLT buffer, RNA was extracted with DNase-treated RNeasy Micro or Mini kits, with the choice depending on cell number. To prevent cross-contamination, every cell subset was processed on its own, while patient and healthy donor samples were processed together. The immunoSEQ multiplex PCR was used to amplify TCRB sequences from cDNA, yielding 87-bp fragments that span the CDR3 region. Sequencing of the amplicons was performed on the Illumina HiSeq platform. From the authors' description of their analysis: PCR bias was corrected computationally using synthetic template baselines, and reads within Hamming distance 2 were collapsed, with unmergeable singletons discarded. Reads were aligned to IMGT to assign V, D and J genes, CDR3 length, and insertions or deletions at six rearrangement sites. Clonotype counts were normalized to sorted cell number within each subset before computing true diversity and Gini coefficients with the tcR R package. Repertoire sharing was quantified using the overlap coefficient calculated on TCRB nucleotide sequences. Out-of-frame TCRB sequences from naive cells were analyzed to stand in for the pre-selection repertoire. TCRdb stores this immuneACCESS table with in-frame sequences only. Part of the clones is absent; in the studies checked, under half of the shortfall reflects unresolved V genes, and no reason is known for the rest. From that table come the V and J calls and clone size; the DNA was used to work out D and trimming. The sample table shows about 250,000 clones, and 13% to 15% are seen once. About 0.024% of the sample is in the top ten clones.

Notes on this clone: The antigen it recognizes is unknown. Per-base quality was not reported, and no clone a single base away is much larger than it.

Each donor gave one peripheral blood draw, approximately 110 mL on average, collected into heparinised tubes. A BD FACSAria II was used to sort naive, central memory, regulatory and stem cell-like memory CD4+ T cells with a panel that included CD45RO, CCR7, CD25, CD127, CD95 and CD27. Every sorted population had a purity above 98%. PBMCs were isolated immediately by Lymphoprep density gradient centrifugation and stained directly without culture. So that batch effects would be minimized, each experiment stained and sorted samples in pairs, pairing one healthy donor with one patient. Overall results and qualifications from the work: The naive, central memory and regulatory TCRB repertoires appeared to resemble one another more closely among patients than among healthy donors. Fewer insertions and more nucleotide deletions at VDJ recombination sites were observed in patients with type 1 diabetes, implying thymic rearrangement abnormalities. Because the HLA sub-analyses included only small numbers of individuals, any influence of HLA type on TCRB rearrangement was left unresolved. PCR may preferentially amplify shorter templates, but because patient and control samples were amplified and corrected together, any resulting skew would affect both groups equally. Because cDNA was sequenced instead of genomic DNA, highly expressing activated cells could be over-represented, though the groups showed no difference in activation or CD3 levels. A moderate but significant shortening of TCRB CDR3 length was observed in type 1 diabetes patients in all four CD4+ subsets.

This receptor was taken from a woman between 35 and 50 years old in good health. The source material was naive CD4+ T cells from blood. The cell subset or site label, read with the paper, signifies: true naive CD4+ T cells.

DNA sequence: TGTGCCAGCAGCTTTTCGCGGGATCGATCCTACGAGCAGTACTTC. Its amino acids are CASSFSRDRSYEQYF. The sequence joins TRBV11-2 to TRBJ2-7, with TRBD2 tentatively as D gene (6 bases match). From a lookup of the germline V gene, CDR1 and CDR2 are SGHAT and FQNNGV. Measured from the cysteine to the phenylalanine, the CDR3 is 15 residues long. Only the CDR3 DNA stays, 45 bases, in frame from base 1. V drops 3 bases and J drops 1 base, leaving 13 bases in between.